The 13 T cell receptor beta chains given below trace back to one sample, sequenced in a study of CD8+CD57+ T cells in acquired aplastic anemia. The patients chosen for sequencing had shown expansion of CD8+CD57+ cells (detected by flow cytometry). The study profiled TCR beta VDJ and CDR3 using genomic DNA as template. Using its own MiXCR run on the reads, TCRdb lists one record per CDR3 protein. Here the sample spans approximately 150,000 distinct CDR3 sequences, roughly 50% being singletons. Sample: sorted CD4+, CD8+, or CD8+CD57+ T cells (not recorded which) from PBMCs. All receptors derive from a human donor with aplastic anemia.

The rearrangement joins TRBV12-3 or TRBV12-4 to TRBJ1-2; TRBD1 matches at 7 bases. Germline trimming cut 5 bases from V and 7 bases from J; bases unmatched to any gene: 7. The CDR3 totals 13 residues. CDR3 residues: CASSARQGGGYTF. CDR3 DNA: TGTGCCAGCAGTGCCCGACAGGGAGGTGGCTACACCTTC.

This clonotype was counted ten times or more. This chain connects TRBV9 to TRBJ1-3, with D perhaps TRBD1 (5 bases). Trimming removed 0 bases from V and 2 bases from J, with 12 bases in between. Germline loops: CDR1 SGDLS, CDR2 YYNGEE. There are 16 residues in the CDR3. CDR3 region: CASSVAADSAGNTIYF. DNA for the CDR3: TGTGCCAGCAGCGTAGCGGCTGACAGTGCTGGAAACACCATATATTTT. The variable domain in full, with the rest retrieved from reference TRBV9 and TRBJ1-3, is DSGVTQTPKHLITATGQRVTLRCSPRSGDLSVYWYQQSLDQGLQFLIQYYNGEERAKGNILERFSAQQFPDLHSELNLSSLELGDSALYFCASSVAADSAGNTIYFGEGSWLTVV.

CDR3 amino acids: CATSRDRVGSPLHF. In nucleotides, the CDR3 is TGTGCCACCAGCCGTGACAGGGTAGGATCACCCCTCCACTTT. The chain has TRBV15 and TRBJ1-6; 7 bases line up with TRBD1. The germline gives CDR1 LNHNV, CDR2 YYDKDF (reference sequence). This CDR3 has 14 amino acids. Germline trimming cut 5 bases from V and 10 bases from J; bases unmatched to any gene: 8.

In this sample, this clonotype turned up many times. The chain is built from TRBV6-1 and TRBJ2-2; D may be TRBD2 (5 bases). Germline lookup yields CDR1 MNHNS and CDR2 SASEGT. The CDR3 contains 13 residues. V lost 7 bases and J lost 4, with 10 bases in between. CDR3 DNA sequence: TGTGCCAGCACGAGGGCGGGCACCGGGGAGCTGTTTTTT. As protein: CASTRAGTGELFF.

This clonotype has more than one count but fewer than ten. For the CDR3, the DNA is TGTGCCAGCAGTGCACTGGGGCGATATAAGGACACCGGGGAGCTGTTTTTT. This encodes CASSALGRYKDTGELFF. The genes are TRBV6-1 and TRBJ2-2; perhaps TRBD1 as D (5 bases). Trimming removed 4 bases at V and 3 bases at J, with 18 bases between. This CDR3 is 17 amino acids long. Germline CDR1 is MNHNS and CDR2 is SASEGT.

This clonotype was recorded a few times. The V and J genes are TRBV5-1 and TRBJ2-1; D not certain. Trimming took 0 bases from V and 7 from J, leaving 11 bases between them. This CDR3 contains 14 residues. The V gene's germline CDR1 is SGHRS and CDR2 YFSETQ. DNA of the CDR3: TGCGCCAGCAGCTTGGGGGGTTCTATGAATGAGCAGTTCTTC. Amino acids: CASSLGGSMNEQFF.

CDR3 sequence: CASSPRLAGDGAAGTQYF. As DNA, the CDR3 is TGTGCCAGCAGCCCACGACTAGCGGGAGATGGGGCGGCGGGGACCCAGTACTTC. The V gene is TRBV3-1, the J gene TRBJ2-5; 12 positions agree with TRBD2. The CDR3 sequence is 18 residues long. CDR1 is LGHDT, CDR2 YNNKEL, per germline (reference sequence). V lost 4 bases and J lost 7; bases outside the gene matches: 16.

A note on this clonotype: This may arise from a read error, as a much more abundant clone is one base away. The CDR3 here is CTSSQLVRGETQYF. The CDR3 nucleotides read TGCACCAGCAGCCAACTGGTCAGGGGTGAGACCCAGTACTTC. The genes are TRBV4-3 and TRBJ2-5; a weak D match, TRBD1 (6 bases). Germline CDR1 reads LGHNA; CDR2 reads YSLEER. The CDR3 sequence is 14 residues long.

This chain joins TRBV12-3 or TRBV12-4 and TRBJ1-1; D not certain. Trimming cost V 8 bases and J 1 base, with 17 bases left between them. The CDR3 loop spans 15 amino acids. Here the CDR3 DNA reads TGTGCCAGCTCACCACGTCGACACGAGAACACTGAAGCTTTCTTT. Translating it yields CASSPRRHENTEAFF.

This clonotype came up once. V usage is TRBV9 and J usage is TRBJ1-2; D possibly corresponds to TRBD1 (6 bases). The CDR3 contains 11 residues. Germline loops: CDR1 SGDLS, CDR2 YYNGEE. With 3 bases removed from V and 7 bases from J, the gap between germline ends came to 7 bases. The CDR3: CASSEGVGYTF. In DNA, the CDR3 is TGTGCCAGCAGCGAGGGGGTTGGCTACACCTTC.

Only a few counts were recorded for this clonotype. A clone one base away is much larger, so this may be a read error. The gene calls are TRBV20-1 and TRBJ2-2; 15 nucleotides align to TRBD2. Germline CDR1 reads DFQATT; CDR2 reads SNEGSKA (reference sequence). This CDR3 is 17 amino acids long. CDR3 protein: CSARVGTSGRNTGELSF. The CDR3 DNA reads TGCAGTGCTAGAGTAGGGACTAGCGGGAGGAACACCGGGGAGCTGTCTTTT.

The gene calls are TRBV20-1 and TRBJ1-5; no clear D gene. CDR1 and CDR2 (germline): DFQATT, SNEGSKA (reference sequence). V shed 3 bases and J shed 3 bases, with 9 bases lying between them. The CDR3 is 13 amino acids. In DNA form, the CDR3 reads TGCAGTGCTAGGGGTCCAAACAATCAGCCCCAGCATTTT. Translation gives CSARGPNNQPQHF.

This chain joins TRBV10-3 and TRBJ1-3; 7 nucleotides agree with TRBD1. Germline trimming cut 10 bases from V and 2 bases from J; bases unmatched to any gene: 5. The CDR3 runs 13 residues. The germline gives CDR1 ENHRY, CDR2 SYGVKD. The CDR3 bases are TGTGCCACTGAACAGGGGCCTGGAAACACCATATATTTT. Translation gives CATEQGPGNTIYF.